The 9 T cell receptor beta chains below come from one sample, sequenced in a study of monozygotic twins with inflammatory bowel disease. TCRdb reprocessed the 5' RACE reads; each CDR3 protein has one entry and no DNA is given. Seen in this sample are 400,000 to 500,000 distinct CDR3 sequences; the ten most common clones hold 2% to 2.5%. The sample was blood. All receptors derive from a human donor with ulcerative colitis or Crohn's disease, or a healthy co-twin of an affected twin (not recorded which).

The chain carries TRBV7-6 and TRBJ2-5. The CDR3 is made up of 14 amino acids. The germline gives CDR1 SGHVS, CDR2 FNYEAQ. Here the CDR3 reads CASSFSAVQETQYF.

This chain connects TRBV4-2 to TRBJ2-5. CDR1 and CDR2 (germline): LGHNA, YNFKEQ. CDR3 length equals 13 residues. This CDR3 reads CASSQAQQETQYF.

J is TRBJ1-4 and V is TRBV7-2. Germline CDR1 is SGHTA and CDR2 is FQGNSA. The CDR3 contains 14 residues. This CDR3 is CASSRGPRDEKLFF.

J is TRBJ2-3 and V is TRBV20-1. The CDR3 consists of 14 residues. Germline assignment: CDR1 DFQATT and CDR2 SNEGSKA (reference sequence). The CDR3 region is CSARDPRHTDTQYF.

V is TRBV4-3 and J is TRBJ2-1; TCRdb calls TRBD2, which cannot be checked without DNA. Looked up from germline, CDR1 is LGHNA and CDR2 is YSLEER. The CDR3 sequence is 19 residues long. CDR3 protein: CASSQDPLPDYRSYNEQFF.

This rearrangement joins TRBV7-9 to TRBJ1-2. CDR1 SEHNR and CDR2 FQNEAQ come from the germline V gene (reference sequence). The CDR3 contains 16 residues. CDR3 sequence reads: CASSIVTGLLNYGYTF.

The rearrangement uses TRBV5-1 and TRBJ2-1; the TRBD1 assignment by TCRdb is unverifiable without DNA. The CDR3 runs 16 residues. Germline CDR1 reads SGHRS; CDR2 reads YFSETQ. CDR3 loop: CASSDRRDIPNNEQFF.

This chain uses TRBV6-2 or TRBV6-3 with TRBJ2-7. This CDR3 region has 11 residues. The germline V gene has CDR1 MNHEY and CDR2 SVGEGT. The chain's CDR3 is CASSFPPRWDF.

The gene calls are TRBV7-2 and TRBJ2-3. The germline CDR1 and CDR2 sequences are SGHTA and FQGNSA. The CDR3 sequence is 13 residues long. The CDR3 loop is CASSPLSTDTQYF.